What follows is one T cell receptor (beta chain) and its context. Assay used: immunoSEQ multiplex PCR; TCRdb lists only in-frame clones, some missing. The data hold about 95,000 clones, with about 89% observed a single time. The data stem from a study of T cell responses to AZD1222 COVID-19 vaccine. Germline CDR1 reads SGHRS; CDR2 reads YFSETQ. V gave up 2 bases and J gave up 0 bases, with 9 bases separating them. This CDR3 region has 15 residues. This receptor was identified in an adult in good health. Sequencing used peripheral blood, obtained on day 0 of AZD1222 vaccination. The chain is built from TRBV5-1 and TRBJ2-1; no reliable D call. The CDR3 sequence is CASSFGWSSYNEQFF. CDR3 DNA sequence: TGCGCCAGCAGCTTTGGTTGGAGCTCCTACAATGAGCAGTTCTTC.